Each of the 28 T cell receptor beta chains below was sequenced from the same sample in a study of control samples from healthy donors and cancer patients. Sequencing was performed with immunoSEQ multiplex PCR; in TCRdb, only in-frame clones are kept and a portion is missing. The table lists 190,000 or so clones, approximately 92% of them singletons. The specimen was blood. Receptor source: a young man in good health.

The J gene is TRBJ1-1, the V gene TRBV7-8; D is perhaps TRBD1 (5 bases). Trimming left V 2 bases short and J 0 bases short, with 16 bases between. Germline values: CDR1 SGHVS, CDR2 FQNEAQ. The CDR3 is 17 amino acids. The CDR3, as DNA: TGTGCCAGCAGCTTAAATTTAGCGATGACAGTGAACACTGAAGCTTTCTTT. Protein sequence: CASSLNLAMTVNTEAFF.

CDR3 amino acids: CASSVGRLNTEAFF. The CDR3 DNA sequence: TGTGCCAGCAGTGTGGGACGGTTGAACACTGAAGCTTTCTTT. The chain uses TRBV2 and TRBJ1-1; TRBD1 is a possible D gene (5 bases). Trimming shortened V by 4 bases and J by 0 bases, and 9 bases separated the two germline ends. The germline CDR1 and CDR2 sequences are SNHLY and FYNNEI. This CDR3 has 14 amino acids.

V usage is TRBV18 and J usage is TRBJ2-7; D ambiguous. V lost 3 bases to trimming and J lost 6 bases, with 18 bases between them. The germline V gene has CDR1 KGHSH and CDR2 LQKENI. This CDR3 contains 15 residues. The CDR3 protein is CASSPLGFNSPEQYF. The CDR3 region has the DNA TGTGCCAGCTCACCCCTGGGGTTTAATTCTCCCGAGCAGTACTTC.

The chain recombines TRBV10-3 with TRBJ1-1; a weak D match, TRBD1 (5 bases). Germline assignment: CDR1 ENHRY and CDR2 SYGVKD. The CDR3 has 14 amino acids. V shed 3 bases and J shed 8 bases, with 16 bases lying between them. The chain's CDR3 is CAISEAGTRLEAFF. The CDR3 DNA reads as TGTGCCATCAGTGAAGCCGGGACGCGCCTAGAAGCTTTCTTT.

V gene TRBV28 combines with J gene TRBJ1-6, with D unclear. The germline V gene has CDR1 MDHEN and CDR2 SYDVKM. The V end lost 3 bases, the J end lost 10 bases, and 16 bases lay between the germline ends. CDR3 length: 15 residues. CDR3 protein: CASSFILREKSPLHF. In DNA, the CDR3 is TGTGCCAGCAGTTTCATTCTGAGGGAGAAATCACCCCTCCACTTT.

The V gene is TRBV18, the J gene TRBJ2-1; 8 bases align to TRBD1. Germline trimming cut 3 bases from V and 7 bases from J; bases unmatched to any gene: 14. The length of the CDR3 is 17 residues. Per germline, CDR1 KGHSH and CDR2 LQKENI. The DNA for the CDR3 is TGTGCCAGCTCACCCCGGGACAGGCGCTCTAGAAATAATGAGCAGTTCTTC. Its translation: CASSPRDRRSRNNEQFF.

The V and J genes are TRBV7-9 and TRBJ1-1; D perhaps matches TRBD1 (6 bases). Germline V lookup: CDR1 SEHNR, CDR2 FQNEAQ (reference sequence). The ends were cut back, 3 bases at V and 4 bases at J, with 12 bases in the middle. This CDR3 is 14 amino acids long. The CDR3 region has the DNA TGTGCCAGCAGCTTCGGACAGTCGGGCACTGAAGCTTTCTTT. Protein sequence: CASSFGQSGTEAFF.

The chain employs TRBV6-5 and TRBJ1-2; D remains ambiguous. The CDR3 has 13 amino acids. The ends were cut back, 0 bases at V and 8 bases at J, with 10 bases in the middle. Germline assignment: CDR1 MNHEY and CDR2 SVGAGI. This CDR3 is CASSYSEGRGYTF. As DNA, the CDR3 is TGTGCCAGCAGTTACTCTGAGGGCAGGGGCTACACCTTC.

This clone was counted only a few times. The chain has TRBV13 and TRBJ2-2; D not resolved. Germline V gives CDR1 PRHDT, CDR2 FYEKMQ (reference sequence). This CDR3 has 15 amino acids. V was trimmed by 5 bases and J by 6 bases, leaving 16 bases between them. The CDR3 sequence is CASSPFGRLSGELFF. The CDR3 DNA reads TGTGCCAGCAGCCCCTTCGGGCGCTTATCCGGGGAGCTGTTTTTT.

The chain combines TRBV6-5 with TRBJ2-1, with D tentatively TRBD2 (6 bases). The CDR3 consists of 15 residues. Germline CDR1 reads MNHEY; CDR2 reads SVGAGI. Trimming left V 4 bases short and J 6 bases short, with 16 bases between. CDR3 bases: TGTGCCAGCAGTTTGGACGGGACTCGCGGCAATGAGCAGTTCTTC. Translating it yields CASSLDGTRGNEQFF.

The rearrangement joins TRBV5-4 to TRBJ2-1, with 12 bases identical to TRBD2. The trim removed 3 bases at V and 9 bases at J, leaving 10 bases unmatched. The CDR3 spans 16 residues. CDR1 is SGHNT and CDR2 is YYREEE in the germline V gene (reference sequence). The CDR3 sequence is CASSSRTSGVRGEQFF. The CDR3 nucleotides read TGTGCCAGCAGCTCTAGGACTAGCGGGGTAAGAGGTGAGCAGTTCTTC.

V usage is TRBV7-2 and J usage is TRBJ2-3; 7 bases map to TRBD2. This CDR3 contains 16 residues. V shed 4 bases, J shed 6 bases, and the junction held 13 bases outside the gene matches. CDR1 is SGHTA, CDR2 FQGNSA, per germline. This CDR3 reads CASSSIWTRGSDTQYF. The CDR3 nucleotides read TGTGCCAGCAGCTCTATATGGACTAGAGGTTCGGATACGCAGTATTTT.

About this clone: Other nucleotide sequences from this sample produce the same CDR3. The J gene is TRBJ2-5, the V gene TRBV6-1; a weak D match, TRBD2 (6 bases). Germline V gene data show CDR1 as MNHNS and CDR2 as SASEGT. The CDR3 sequence is 14 residues long. Trimming took 3 bases from V and 5 from J, leaving 13 bases between them. The CDR3 DNA follows: TGTGCCAGCAGTGAGGCAGGGACTGGGGAGACCCAGTACTTC. Amino acid sequence: CASSEAGTGETQYF.

The chain joins TRBV12-3 or TRBV12-4 to TRBJ2-3; D uncertain. This CDR3 spans 12 amino acids. The germline V and J ends were trimmed by 5 bases and 4 bases, with 7 bases remaining between them. CDR3 nucleotide sequence: TGTGCCAGCAGTCTGCTCCCAGATACGCAGTATTTT. This translates into CASSLLPDTQYF.

The V gene is TRBV4-2, the J gene TRBJ1-2, with D possibly TRBD1 on 5 matching bases. V lost 3 bases and J 2 bases, leaving 10 bases between the germline ends. The CDR3 runs 14 residues. Germline assignment: CDR1 LGHNA and CDR2 YNFKEQ. CDR3 DNA: TGTGCCAGCAGCCAGGGGGACGGAAACTATGGCTACACCTTC. Residues: CASSQGDGNYGYTF.

The chain links TRBV19 to TRBJ1-1; D unclear. The germline V and J ends were trimmed by 5 bases and 1 base, with 14 bases remaining between them. CDR1 and CDR2 from the germline V gene are LNHDA and SQIVND (reference sequence). CDR3 length equals 15 residues. This CDR3 reads CASSQEWQANTEAFF. As DNA, the CDR3 is TGTGCCAGTAGTCAGGAATGGCAGGCGAACACTGAAGCTTTCTTT.

In this sample, this clone turned up once. This sample also contains other DNA sequences that code for the same CDR3. CDR3 in DNA: TGTGCCAGCAGTCAGAGCTCGGGGGCTGGGGCCAACGTCCTGACTTTC. As protein: CASSQSSGAGANVLTF. V usage is TRBV2 and J usage is TRBJ2-6; TRBD2 is a possible D gene (6 bases). Trimming took off 5 bases at V and 2 bases at J, with 13 bases between the two ends. Germline assignment: CDR1 SNHLY and CDR2 FYNNEI. The CDR3 runs 16 residues.

The V gene is TRBV12-3 or TRBV12-4, the J gene TRBJ1-6, with 7 bases fitting TRBD1. Germline trimming cut 2 bases from V and 10 bases from J; bases unmatched to any gene: 2. This CDR3 has 13 amino acids. CDR3 sequence reads: CASSLTGESPLHF. The CDR3, as DNA: TGTGCCAGCAGTTTAACAGGGGAGTCACCCCTCCACTTT.

The chain uses TRBV2 and TRBJ2-1; no reliable D call. CDR1 SNHLY and CDR2 FYNNEI come from the germline V gene. The CDR3 contains 13 residues. V was shortened by 6 bases and J by 1 base, with 7 bases between the two germline ends. CDR3 DNA sequence: TGTGCCAGCAGGCAGGAGTCCTACAATGAGCAGTTCTTC. This encodes CASRQESYNEQFF.

The V and J genes are TRBV2 and TRBJ2-3; D is unresolved. Germline CDR1 SNHLY, CDR2 FYNNEI. This CDR3 is 13 amino acids long. V dropped 4 bases and J dropped 2 bases, with 7 bases sitting between them. Here the CDR3 reads CASSARNTDTQYF. The CDR3 region has the DNA TGTGCCAGCAGTGCCCGGAACACAGATACGCAGTATTTT.

The chain links TRBV14 to TRBJ1-6, with unresolved D. The CDR3 has 14 amino acids. V dropped 4 bases and J dropped 5 bases, with 9 bases sitting between them. CDR1 is SGHDN, CDR2 FVKESK, per germline. The CDR3 loop is CASSPRLDNSPLHF. CDR3 nucleotides: TGTGCCAGCAGCCCCCGCCTCGATAATTCACCCCTCCACTTT. The full variable domain, its missing parts supplied by reference TRBV14 and TRBJ1-6, is EAGVTQFPSHSVIEKGQTVTLRCDPISGHDNLYWYRRVMGKEIKFLLHFVKESKQDESGMPNNRFLAERTGGTYSTLKVQPAELEDSGVYFCASSPRLDNSPLHFGNGTRLTVT.

The J gene is TRBJ1-6, the V gene TRBV30; 7 bases line up with TRBD1. This CDR3 is built from 16 residues. Germline V CDR1 and CDR2: GTSNPN, SVGIG (reference sequence). The junction had 5 bases not matched to a gene; V was cut back by 3 bases and J by 0 bases. CDR3 protein: CAWSQDRSSYNSPLHF. As DNA, the CDR3 is TGTGCCTGGAGCCAGGACAGGAGCTCCTATAATTCACCCCTCCACTTT. Together with reference TRBV30 and TRBJ1-6, the CDR3 gives the full variable domain: SQTIHQWPATLVQPVGSPLSLECTVEGTSNPNLYWYRQAAGRGLQLLFYSVGIGQISSEVPQNLSASRPQDRQFILSSKKLLLSDSGFYLCAWSQDRSSYNSPLHFGNGTRLTVT.

The V gene is TRBV7-2, the J gene TRBJ1-5; D is uncertain. The CDR3 is 14 residues long. V was pared by 6 bases and J by 3 bases, with 12 bases between. Germline V CDR1 and CDR2: SGHTA, FQGNSA. CDR3 DNA: TGTGCCAGCAGTCCAGACGGACTCAATCAGCCCCAGCATTTT. It codes for CASSPDGLNQPQHF.

The V and J genes are TRBV11-2 and TRBJ2-3; 12 bases map to TRBD2. This CDR3 is 16 amino acids long. The germline CDR1 and CDR2 sequences are SGHAT and FQNNGV. J was trimmed by 2 bases and V by 5 bases; bases with no gene match: 5. CDR3 sequence reads: CASSRLAGVHTDTQYF. The DNA for the CDR3 is TGTGCCAGCAGCAGACTAGCGGGGGTCCACACAGATACGCAGTATTTT.

To note about this clone: The same CDR3 also results from other DNA sequences found in this sample. The rearrangement uses TRBV5-1 and TRBJ1-3; no reliable D call. Between the trimmed V and J ends, which lost 2 bases and 0 bases, there was a span of 6 bases. This CDR3 spans 14 amino acids. Germline-derived CDR1 and CDR2 are SGHRS and YFSETQ. CDR3 nucleotide sequence: TGCGCCAGCAGCTTATCCAGCTCTGGAAACACCATATATTTT. Its translation is CASSLSSSGNTIYF.

In DNA form, the CDR3 reads TGTGCCAGCAGCTTAGGGGTCACAGATACGCAGTATTTT. This sequence encodes CASSLGVTDTQYF. The chain joins TRBV7-2 to TRBJ2-3; the D is unclear. Germline V gene sequence: CDR1 SGHTA, CDR2 FQGNSA. V was shortened by 1 base and J by 2 bases, with 4 bases between the two germline ends. The CDR3 contains 13 residues.

This chain connects TRBV5-6 to TRBJ2-7; D unclear. V lost 0 bases to trimming and J lost 7 bases, with 14 bases between them. The CDR3 covers 14 residues. Germline CDR1 SGHDT, CDR2 YYEEEE. The DNA for the CDR3 is TGTGCCAGCAGCTTGGGGTCAAGCCCACGAGAGCAGTACTTC. It encodes CASSLGSSPREQYF.

This clone appeared once. This sequence joins TRBV5-1 and TRBJ1-6; maybe TRBD1 (5 bases). The CDR3 has 16 amino acids. V was clipped by 10 bases and J by 8 bases, with 25 bases between them. The germline gives CDR1 SGHRS, CDR2 YFSETQ. The CDR3 DNA sequence: TGCGCCGGACAAGGAGAACTCCGCATGAAGGATTCACCCCTCCACTTT. The encoded protein is CAGQGELRMKDSPLHF. Full variable domain (outside the CDR3, taken from reference TRBV5-1 and TRBJ1-6): KAGVTQTPRYLIKTRGQQVTLSCSPISGHRSVSWYQQTPGQGLQFLFEYFSETQRNKGNFPGRFSGRQFSNSRSEMNVSTLELGDSALYLCAGQGELRMKDSPLHFGNGTRLTVT.